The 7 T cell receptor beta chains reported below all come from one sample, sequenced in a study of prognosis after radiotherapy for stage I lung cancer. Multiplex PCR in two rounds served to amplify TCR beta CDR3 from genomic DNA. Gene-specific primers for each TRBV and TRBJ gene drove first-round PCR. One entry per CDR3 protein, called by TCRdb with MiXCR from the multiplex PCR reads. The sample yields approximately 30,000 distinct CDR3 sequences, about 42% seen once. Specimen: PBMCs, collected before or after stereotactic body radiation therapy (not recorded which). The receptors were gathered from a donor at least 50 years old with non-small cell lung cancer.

CDR3: CATERTGGSSNEQFF. The CDR3 nucleotides are TGTGCCACTGAAAGGACAGGGGGCAGTAGCAATGAGCAGTTCTTC. The chain carries TRBV24-1 and TRBJ2-1, with 11 bases identical to TRBD1. Germline V gene sequence: CDR1 KGHDR, CDR2 SFDVKD. The CDR3 totals 15 residues. Unmatched junction bases numbered 10, after V lost 10 bases and J lost 6 bases.

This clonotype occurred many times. CDR3 amino acids: CASSNPPGQTYNEQFF. CDR3 coding DNA: TGTGCCAGCAGTAACCCCCCGGGACAGACCTACAATGAGCAGTTCTTC. V and J are TRBV6-1 and TRBJ2-1; 7 bases agree with TRBD1. The CDR3 is 16 residues long. V trimming: 5 bases; J trimming: 2 bases; junction bases outside the gene matches: 9. Germline V gene data show CDR1 as MNHNS and CDR2 as SASEGT.

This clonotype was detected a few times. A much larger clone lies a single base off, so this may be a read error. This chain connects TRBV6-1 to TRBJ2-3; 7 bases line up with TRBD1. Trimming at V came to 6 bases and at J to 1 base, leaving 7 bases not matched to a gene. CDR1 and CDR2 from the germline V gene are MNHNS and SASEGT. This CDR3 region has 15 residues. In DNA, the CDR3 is TGTGCCAGCAGAGCGGCAGGGGGAGGCACAGATACGCAGTATTTT. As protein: CASRAAGGGTDTQYF.

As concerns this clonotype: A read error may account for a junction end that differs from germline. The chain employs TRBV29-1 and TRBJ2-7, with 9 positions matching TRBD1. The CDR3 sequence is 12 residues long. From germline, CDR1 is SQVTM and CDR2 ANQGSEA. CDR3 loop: CSVVGQGYERYF. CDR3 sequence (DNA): TGCAGCGTTGTGGGACAGGGCTACGAGCGGTACTTC.

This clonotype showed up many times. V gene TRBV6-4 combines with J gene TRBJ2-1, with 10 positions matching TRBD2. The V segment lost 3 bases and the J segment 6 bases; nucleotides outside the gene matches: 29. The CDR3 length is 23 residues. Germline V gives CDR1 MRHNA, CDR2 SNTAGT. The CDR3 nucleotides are TGTGCCAGCAGTGAAGGGGGGGGGAGTCTAGGGGAGCGGGAGGGCCGAGGTTGCAATGAGCAGTTCTTC. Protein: CASSEGGGSLGEREGRGCNEQFF.

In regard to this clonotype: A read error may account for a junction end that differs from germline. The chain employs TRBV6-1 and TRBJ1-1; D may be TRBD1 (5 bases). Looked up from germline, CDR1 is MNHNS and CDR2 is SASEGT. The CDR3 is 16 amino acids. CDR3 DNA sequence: TGTGCCAGCAGCCGGGGCTCAGGGCTGGGGAACACTGAATCTTTCTTT. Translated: CASSRGSGLGNTESFF.

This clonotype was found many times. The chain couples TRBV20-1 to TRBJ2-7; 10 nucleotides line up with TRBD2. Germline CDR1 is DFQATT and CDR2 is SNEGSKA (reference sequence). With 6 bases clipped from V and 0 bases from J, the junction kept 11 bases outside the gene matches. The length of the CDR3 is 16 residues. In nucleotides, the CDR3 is TGCAGTGCCAGACACTTCGGACTAGCGGCCTCCTACGAGCAGTACTTC. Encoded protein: CSARHFGLAASYEQYF.